The rows below give T cell receptor beta chains drawn from one sample of a study of cytomegalovirus exposure and HLA in healthy donors. Produced via immunoSEQ multiplex PCR; TCRdb's table is partial and in-frame only. The table has 96,000 or so clones, roughly 74% seen once. Sequencing input: PBMCs. The receptors come from a female donor in good health and CMV-seropositive. Both conserved end residues are part of each CDR3. Fields, in order: D gene, clone size, V gene, J gene, CDR3 protein, CDR3 DNA. The D gene is left open where the match is weak. The size of a clone is reported for some rows only, either as once, few or many, or as a class for expanded clones.

d_gene: TRBD1
abundance: .
v_gene: TRBV11-2
j_gene: TRBJ1-2
CDR3aa: CASSWDRVSYGGYTF
CDR3nt: TGTGCCAGCAGCTGGGACAGGGTTTCCTATGGGGGCTACACCTTC

d_gene: .
abundance: .
v_gene: TRBV29-1
j_gene: TRBJ2-1
CDR3aa: CSVAVGGGGSEQFF
CDR3nt: TGCAGCGTTGCCGTTGGAGGGGGGGGGTCTGAGCAGTTCTTC

d_gene: .
abundance: .
v_gene: TRBV2
j_gene: TRBJ1-1
CDR3aa: CARNFDRNTEAFF
CDR3nt: TGTGCCAGGAACTTTGACAGGAACACTGAAGCTTTCTTT

d_gene: TRBD2
abundance: few
v_gene: TRBV4-1
j_gene: TRBJ2-7
CDR3aa: CASSPQELARYEQYF
CDR3nt: TGCGCCAGCAGCCCTCAGGAACTAGCGCGGTACGAGCAGTACTTC

d_gene: .
abundance: .
v_gene: TRBV1
j_gene: TRBJ1-2
CDR3aa: CTSSQEKEQGAAYGYTF
CDR3nt: TGCACCAGCAGCCAAGAAAAGGAACAGGGGGCGGCCTATGGCTACACCTTC

d_gene: TRBD1
abundance: once
v_gene: TRBV30
j_gene: TRBJ2-1
CDR3aa: CAWTRRTGYNEQFF
CDR3nt: TGTGCCTGGACTCGACGGACAGGCTACAATGAGCAGTTCTTC

d_gene: TRBD1
abundance: .
v_gene: TRBV6-6
j_gene: TRBJ2-7
CDR3aa: CASSYTGARFEQYF
CDR3nt: TGTGCCAGCAGTTACACAGGGGCTAGATTCGAGCAGTACTTC

d_gene: TRBD1
abundance: .
v_gene: TRBV7-3
j_gene: TRBJ1-1
CDR3aa: CASSPRTGGRWGVAFF
CDR3nt: TGTGCCAGCAGCCCCCGGACAGGGGGCAGGTGGGGGGTTGCTTTCTTT

d_gene: .
abundance: few
v_gene: TRBV4-3
j_gene: TRBJ1-2
CDR3aa: CASSPQERASYGYTF
CDR3nt: TGCGCCAGCAGCCCGCAAGAGAGGGCCAGCTATGGCTACACCTTC

d_gene: .
abundance: .
v_gene: TRBV19
j_gene: TRBJ1-1
CDR3aa: CASDDRRNTEAFF
CDR3nt: TGTGCCAGTGACGACAGAAGGAACACTGAAGCTTTCTTT

d_gene: .
abundance: .
v_gene: TRBV7-2
j_gene: TRBJ1-1
CDR3aa: CASSLGGGRGNTEAFF
CDR3nt: TGTGCCAGCAGCTTAGGGGGGGGGCGCGGAAACACTGAAGCTTTCTTT

d_gene: TRBD1
abundance: once
v_gene: TRBV7-6
j_gene: TRBJ2-1
CDR3aa: CASSLRDRANNEQFF
CDR3nt: TGTGCCAGCAGCTTAAGGGACAGGGCTAACAATGAGCAGTTCTTC

d_gene: TRBD1
abundance: .
v_gene: TRBV12-5
j_gene: TRBJ2-3
CDR3aa: CASGSGPGQPTDTQYF
CDR3nt: TGTGCTAGTGGTTCCGGACCGGGACAGCCCACAGATACGCAGTATTTT

d_gene: .
abundance: .
v_gene: TRBV7-2
j_gene: TRBJ2-3
CDR3aa: CASSLGGIEADTQYF
CDR3nt: TGTGCCAGCAGCTTAGGGGGCATAGAGGCAGATACGCAGTATTTT

d_gene: .
abundance: .
v_gene: TRBV4-1
j_gene: TRBJ2-1
CDR3aa: CASSQDFRTRYNEQFF
CDR3nt: TGCGCCAGCAGCCAAGATTTCAGGACAAGGTACAATGAGCAGTTCTTC

d_gene: .
abundance: few
v_gene: TRBV29-1
j_gene: TRBJ2-3
CDR3aa: CSAFEGTDTQYF
CDR3nt: TGCAGCGCTTTTGAGGGCACAGATACGCAGTATTTT

d_gene: TRBD1
abundance: .
v_gene: TRBV4-1
j_gene: TRBJ2-7
CDR3aa: CASSLGGQASSYEQYF
CDR3nt: TGCGCCAGCAGCCTGGGGGGACAGGCGAGCTCCTACGAGCAGTACTTC

d_gene: .
abundance: .
v_gene: TRBV6-6
j_gene: TRBJ2-5
CDR3aa: CASSYSDYLRETQYF
CDR3nt: TGTGCCAGCAGTTACTCGGACTATCTCCGAGAGACCCAGTACTTC

d_gene: .
abundance: .
v_gene: TRBV9
j_gene: TRBJ1-6
CDR3aa: CASAPAGNNNSPLHF
CDR3nt: TGTGCCAGCGCGCCCGCGGGGAACAATAATTCACCCCTCCACTTT

d_gene: .
abundance: once
v_gene: TRBV19
j_gene: TRBJ1-5
CDR3aa: CASSIGENQPQHF
CDR3nt: TGTGCCAGTAGTATAGGAGAGAATCAGCCCCAGCATTTT

d_gene: TRBD2
abundance: once
v_gene: TRBV2
j_gene: TRBJ2-3
CDR3aa: CASSQTSGGLTDTRYF
CDR3nt: TGTGCCAGCAGCCAGACTAGCGGGGGGTTGACAGATACGCGGTATTTT

d_gene: TRBD2
abundance: .
v_gene: TRBV4-1
j_gene: TRBJ2-1
CDR3aa: CASSQGRLAGGLQEQFF
CDR3nt: TGCGCCAGCAGCCAAGGGCGGCTAGCGGGAGGGCTGCAGGAGCAGTTCTTC

d_gene: .
abundance: .
v_gene: TRBV7-2
j_gene: TRBJ2-7
CDR3aa: CASSPRAQRTYEQYF
CDR3nt: TGTGCCAGCAGCCCCAGGGCCCAGCGCACCTACGAGCAGTACTTC

d_gene: TRBD1
abundance: .
v_gene: TRBV28
j_gene: TRBJ1-1
CDR3aa: CASSLWGQMNTEAFF
CDR3nt: TGTGCCAGCAGTTTATGGGGACAGATGAACACTGAAGCTTTCTTT

d_gene: .
abundance: .
v_gene: TRBV6-6
j_gene: TRBJ1-1
CDR3aa: CASSSRRGDTEAFF
CDR3nt: TGTGCCAGCAGTTCCCGGAGGGGCGACACTGAAGCTTTCTTT

d_gene: .
abundance: .
v_gene: TRBV1
j_gene: TRBJ2-6
CDR3aa: CTSSGTPTEIFSGANVLTF
CDR3nt: TGCACCAGCAGCGGAACTCCGACAGAGATTTTCTCTGGGGCCAACGTCCTGACTTTC

d_gene: .
abundance: .
v_gene: TRBV2
j_gene: TRBJ2-6
CDR3aa: CASTSPSGANVLTF
CDR3nt: TGTGCCAGCACCTCCCCCTCTGGGGCCAACGTCCTGACTTTC

d_gene: TRBD1
abundance: .
v_gene: TRBV2
j_gene: TRBJ1-5
CDR3aa: CASSEGGQRPNQPQHF
CDR3nt: TGTGCCAGCAGTGAAGGGGGACAGCGACCAAATCAGCCCCAGCATTTT

d_gene: .
abundance: .
v_gene: TRBV15
j_gene: TRBJ1-5
CDR3aa: CATSRILNQPQHF
CDR3nt: TGTGCCACCAGCAGAATCCTAAATCAGCCCCAGCATTTT

d_gene: .
abundance: .
v_gene: TRBV6-5
j_gene: TRBJ2-7
CDR3aa: CASRGPLAQGHEQYF
CDR3nt: TGTGCCAGCAGGGGACCCCTTGCACAGGGCCACGAGCAGTACTTC

d_gene: .
abundance: .
v_gene: TRBV4-3
j_gene: TRBJ1-3
CDR3aa: CASSPKPGTGNTIYF
CDR3nt: TGCGCCAGCAGCCCGAAACCAGGGACTGGAAACACCATATATTTT

d_gene: .
abundance: .
v_gene: TRBV2
j_gene: TRBJ1-2
CDR3aa: CASRLGRESNYGYTF
CDR3nt: TGTGCCAGCAGGCTGGGGAGGGAGTCTAACTATGGCTACACCTTC

d_gene: TRBD1
abundance: .
v_gene: TRBV30
j_gene: TRBJ1-1
CDR3aa: CAWEGQTNTEAFF
CDR3nt: TGTGCCTGGGAGGGACAGACTAACACTGAAGCTTTCTTT

d_gene: TRBD2
abundance: .
v_gene: TRBV7-2
j_gene: TRBJ2-7
CDR3aa: CASSRLAGVGEEQYF
CDR3nt: TGTGCCAGCAGCAGACTAGCGGGAGTAGGGGAGGAGCAGTACTTC

d_gene: .
abundance: .
v_gene: TRBV28
j_gene: TRBJ2-2
CDR3aa: CASSLIANWGELFF
CDR3nt: TGTGCCAGCAGTTTAATCGCCAACTGGGGGGAGCTGTTTTTT

d_gene: TRBD2
abundance: .
v_gene: TRBV5-1
j_gene: TRBJ2-3
CDR3aa: CASSLLAGGSTDTQYF
CDR3nt: TGCGCCAGCAGCTTGCTAGCGGGAGGTTCCACAGATACGCAGTATTTT

d_gene: TRBD1
abundance: .
v_gene: TRBV5-1
j_gene: TRBJ2-1
CDR3aa: CASSLVGQGSYNEQFF
CDR3nt: TGCGCCAGCAGCTTGGTGGGACAGGGCTCCTACAATGAGCAGTTCTTC

d_gene: .
abundance: .
v_gene: TRBV6-4
j_gene: TRBJ2-3
CDR3aa: CASSGRFGDTQYF
CDR3nt: TGTGCCAGCAGTGGCCGATTCGGAGATACGCAGTATTTT

d_gene: TRBD2
abundance: once
v_gene: TRBV4-3
j_gene: TRBJ2-1
CDR3aa: CASSQAWGGSYNEQFF
CDR3nt: TGCGCCAGCAGCCAAGCTTGGGGGGGGTCCTACAATGAGCAGTTCTTC

d_gene: .
abundance: .
v_gene: TRBV7-6
j_gene: TRBJ1-2
CDR3aa: CASSLGDGDDGYTF
CDR3nt: TGTGCCAGCAGCTTAGGCGACGGGGATGACGGCTACACCTTC

d_gene: TRBD1
abundance: .
v_gene: TRBV5-6
j_gene: TRBJ2-7
CDR3aa: CASSSGQGRYEQYF
CDR3nt: TGTGCCAGCAGCTCCGGACAGGGCCGCTACGAGCAGTACTTC

d_gene: .
abundance: .
v_gene: TRBV9
j_gene: TRBJ2-7
CDR3aa: CASSALEAQGYEQYF
CDR3nt: TGTGCCAGCAGTGCCTTGGAAGCACAGGGCTACGAGCAGTACTTC

d_gene: .
abundance: .
v_gene: TRBV6-5
j_gene: TRBJ1-6
CDR3aa: CASSAPGSSPLHF
CDR3nt: TGTGCCAGCAGCGCCCCGGGGAGTTCACCCCTCCACTTT

d_gene: TRBD1
abundance: .
v_gene: TRBV6-1
j_gene: TRBJ1-6
CDR3aa: CASSRDRGDSPLHF
CDR3nt: TGTGCCAGCAGTCGGGACAGGGGGGATTCACCCCTCCACTTT

d_gene: TRBD2
abundance: few
v_gene: TRBV7-8
j_gene: TRBJ2-1
CDR3aa: CASSYRSGGNLNEQFF
CDR3nt: TGTGCCAGCAGCTACCGTAGCGGGGGGAACCTCAATGAGCAGTTCTTC

d_gene: TRBD1
abundance: .
v_gene: TRBV30
j_gene: TRBJ1-2
CDR3aa: CAWTNSGTGGYTF
CDR3nt: TGTGCCTGGACCAACTCGGGGACAGGTGGCTACACCTTC

d_gene: .
abundance: few
v_gene: TRBV5-6
j_gene: TRBJ1-4
CDR3aa: CASAGTIEEKLFF
CDR3nt: TGTGCCAGTGCCGGGACAATCGAGGAAAAACTGTTTTTT

d_gene: TRBD1
abundance: once
v_gene: TRBV9
j_gene: TRBJ1-1
CDR3aa: CASSMGQQRNTEAFF
CDR3nt: TGTGCCAGCAGCATGGGACAGCAGAGAAACACTGAAGCTTTCTTT

d_gene: .
abundance: .
v_gene: TRBV6-1
j_gene: TRBJ2-4
CDR3aa: CASRGGRVAKNIQYF
CDR3nt: TGTGCCAGCAGAGGGGGTAGGGTTGCCAAAAACATTCAGTACTTC

d_gene: .
abundance: .
v_gene: TRBV6-5
j_gene: TRBJ2-7
CDR3aa: CASSYSRGTSYEQYF
CDR3nt: TGTGCCAGCAGTTACTCGCGGGGAACCTCCTACGAGCAGTACTTC

d_gene: .
abundance: .
v_gene: TRBV6-5
j_gene: TRBJ2-5
CDR3aa: CASSHRRQETQYF
CDR3nt: TGTGCCAGCAGTCACAGGAGACAAGAGACCCAGTACTTC

d_gene: .
abundance: .
v_gene: TRBV6-5
j_gene: TRBJ2-3
CDR3aa: CASRSPGASTDTQYF
CDR3nt: TGTGCCAGCAGATCCCCGGGAGCTAGCACAGATACGCAGTATTTT

d_gene: .
abundance: .
v_gene: TRBV7-2
j_gene: TRBJ1-2
CDR3aa: CASSFSGNGYTF
CDR3nt: TGTGCCAGCAGCTTCTCAGGGAATGGCTACACCTTC